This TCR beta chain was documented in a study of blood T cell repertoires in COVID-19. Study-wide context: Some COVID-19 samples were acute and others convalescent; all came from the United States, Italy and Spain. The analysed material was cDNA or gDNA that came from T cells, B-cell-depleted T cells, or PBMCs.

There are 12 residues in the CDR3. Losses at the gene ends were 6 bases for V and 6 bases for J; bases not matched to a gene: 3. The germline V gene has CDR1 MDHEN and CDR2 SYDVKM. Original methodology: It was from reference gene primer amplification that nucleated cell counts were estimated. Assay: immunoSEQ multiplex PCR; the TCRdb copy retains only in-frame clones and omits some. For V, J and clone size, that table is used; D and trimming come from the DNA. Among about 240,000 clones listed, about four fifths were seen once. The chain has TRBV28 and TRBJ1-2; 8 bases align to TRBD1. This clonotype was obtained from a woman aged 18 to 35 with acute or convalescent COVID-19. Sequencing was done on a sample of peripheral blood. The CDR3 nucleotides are TGTGCCAGCAGAAAGGACAGGGATGGCTACACCTTC. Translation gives CASRKDRDGYTF.